Following are 16 T cell receptor beta chains from one sample sequenced in a study of Graves' ophthalmopathy and Graves' hyperthyroidism. As the template, RNA transcripts were used to amplify TCR beta CDR3 regions. First-round RT-PCR used HTBI primers; second-round multiplex PCR followed. One entry per CDR3 protein, called by TCRdb with MiXCR from the multiplex PCR reads. This sample has around 660,000 distinct CDR3 sequences, with about two fifths found just once. Sequencing was done on a sample of peripheral blood. Source of these receptors: an adult man with Graves' ophthalmopathy.

This clonotype was counted at least ten times. V and J are TRBV5-1 and TRBJ2-7; D possibly uses TRBD1 or TRBD2 (6 bases each). CDR1 and CDR2 from the germline V gene are SGHRS and YFSETQ. Trimming removed 0 bases at V and 3 bases at J, with 13 bases between. The CDR3 is made up of 15 amino acids. Written as DNA, the CDR3 is TGCGCCAGCAGCTTGGTCGGGGGCGCGGGCTACGAGCAGTACTTC. It is translated as CASSLVGGAGYEQYF.

This clonotype was seen a few times. At one end the junction does not follow the germline gene, possibly because of a read error. The chain is built from TRBV27 and TRBJ2-5; 8 positions match TRBD1. The length of the CDR3 is 17 residues. The germline gives CDR1 MNHEY, CDR2 SMNVEV (reference sequence). CDR3 bases: TGTGCCAGCAGTTTAGTTTGGACAGGGATAGGCCAAGGGACCCAGTACTTC. Translating it yields CASSLVWTGIGQGTQYF.

The chain is built from TRBV7-9 and TRBJ1-1; TRBD1 matches 9 bases. This CDR3 is 16 amino acids long. With 3 bases clipped from V and 4 bases from J, the junction kept 9 bases outside the gene matches. The germline gives CDR1 SEHNR, CDR2 FQNEAQ (reference sequence). The CDR3 spells CASSFTTQGASTEAFF. The CDR3 nucleotides are TGTGCCAGCAGCTTTACAACACAGGGGGCGAGCACTGAAGCTTTCTTT.

At least ten counts were recorded for this clonotype. The rearrangement joins TRBV6-1 to TRBJ2-5, with 7 bases aligning to TRBD1. The germline gives CDR1 MNHNS, CDR2 SASEGT. The CDR3 has 16 amino acids. Germline trimming cut 3 bases from V and 2 bases from J; bases unmatched to any gene: 9. CDR3 amino acids: CASSDSGRGIQETQYF. The CDR3 nucleotides read TGTGCCAGCAGTGATTCGGGCAGGGGGATACAAGAGACCCAGTACTTC.

A word on this clonotype: Its ends do not fully match the called genes, so a read error is possible. This chain links TRBV5-1 with TRBJ1-1; D unresolved. CDR1 SGHRS and CDR2 YFSETQ come from the germline V gene. This CDR3 spans 13 amino acids. The CDR3 protein is CASSSTLNTGAFF. As DNA, the CDR3 is TGCGCCAGCAGCTCGACACTGAACACTGGAGCTTTCTTT.

The CDR3 DNA is TGTGCCAGCAGCCCAAGGGGAAGGAGCACTGAAGCTTTCTTT. Protein sequence: CASSPRGRSTEAFF. The V gene is TRBV7-3, the J gene TRBJ1-1; a possible D gene is TRBD1 (5 bases). V gave up 5 bases and J gave up 4 bases, with 14 bases separating them. This CDR3 contains 14 residues. Germline CDR1 SGHTA, CDR2 FQGTGA.

A note on this clonotype: This sequence may be a read error, since a much larger clone differs from it by one base. The CDR3 ends on some other residue instead of the conserved phenylalanine or tryptophan, so this is likely a read error. The V gene is TRBV9, the J gene TRBJ2-5; tentatively, D is TRBD1 or TRBD2 (5 bases each). Germline V gene sequence: CDR1 SGDLS, CDR2 YYNGEE. The V gene lost 2 bases and the J gene lost 5 bases, with 13 bases spanning the gap. The CDR3 is 14 amino acids. CDR3 residues: CASSVGRGRETQYC. The CDR3 bases are TGTGCCAGCAGCGTGGGGCGAGGGCGGGAGACCCAGTACTGC.

This clonotype was recorded at least ten times. V usage is TRBV7-2 and J usage is TRBJ2-7, with 8 bases that match TRBD2. V trimming: 3 bases; J trimming: 4 bases; junction bases outside the gene matches: 8. CDR1 and CDR2 from the germline V gene are SGHTA and FQGNSA. This CDR3 has 15 residues. The CDR3 reads CASSLIGTSDYEQYF. CDR3 coding DNA: TGTGCCAGCAGCTTGATAGGGACTAGTGATTACGAGCAGTACTTC.

This clonotype was seen more than once but under ten times. CDR3 in amino acids: CSADKSTGELFF. In DNA, the CDR3 is TGCAGTGCTGACAAGAGTACCGGGGAGCTGTTTTTT. The chain employs TRBV20-1 and TRBJ2-2; D call uncertain. This CDR3 region has 12 residues. The germline V gene has CDR1 DFQATT and CDR2 SNEGSKA (reference sequence). Trimming left V 5 bases short and J 5 bases short, with 9 bases between.

There are many counts of this clonotype. The V gene is TRBV19, the J gene TRBJ2-7; D may correspond to TRBD1 or TRBD2 (5 bases each). Germline V gene sequence: CDR1 LNHDA, CDR2 SQIVND (reference sequence). The length of the CDR3 is 10 residues. The CDR3, as DNA: TGTGGGGACCTCTCCTACGAGCAGTACTTC. This translates into CGDLSYEQYF.

This clonotype was detected ten times or more. Germline is not matched at one junction end, which may reflect a read error. CDR3 loop: CASSYRQASSYEQYF. Here the CDR3 DNA reads TGTGCCAGCAGTTACCGGCAGGCTAGCTCCTACGAGCAGTACTTC. The rearrangement links TRBV10-3 to TRBJ2-7; D remains unclear. CDR1 and CDR2 (germline): ENHRY, SYGVKD. The CDR3 runs to 15 residues.

This clonotype was counted ten times or more. This chain uses TRBV25-1 with TRBJ2-3; D may match TRBD1 or TRBD2 (5 bases each). Germline V gene data show CDR1 as MGHDK and CDR2 as SYGVNS. The CDR3 spans 14 residues. V lost 5 bases to trimming and J lost 6 bases, with 15 bases between them. Here the CDR3 DNA reads TGTGCCAGCAGTTCGCAGGGACGACGTGATACGCAGTATTTT. Its translation is CASSSQGRRDTQYF.

Regarding this clonotype: This may stem from a read error, because a much larger clone lies one nucleotide away. The gene calls are TRBV25-1 and TRBJ1-2; TRBD1 aligns across 8 bases. The CDR3 sequence is 16 residues long. J was trimmed by 8 bases and V by 5 bases; bases with no gene match: 16. The germline CDR1 and CDR2 sequences are MGHDK and SYGVNS. CDR3 loop: CASSQDRGWVGEGYTF. CDR3 DNA: TGTGCCAGCAGTCAAGACAGGGGATGGGTCGGGGAAGGCTACACCTTC.

In DNA, the CDR3 is TGTGCCAGCAGCTTGGCGGGATTTGTTAACTATGGCTACACCTTC. Translation: CASSLAGFVNYGYTF. The chain couples TRBV5-4 to TRBJ1-2; D is unclear. The CDR3 extends over 15 amino acids. Germline CDR1 reads SGHNT; CDR2 reads YYREEE (reference sequence). Trimming stripped 0 bases from V and 1 base from J, with 10 bases between.

Remarks on this clonotype: This may come from a read error, since a much larger clone is one base off. The chain couples TRBV7-9 to TRBJ2-5; a possible D gene is TRBD1 (6 bases). The CDR3 runs to 12 residues. From germline, CDR1 is SEHNR and CDR2 FQNEAQ (reference sequence). Written as DNA, the CDR3 is TGTTCCGAACGGGACAATCAAGAGACCCAGTACTTC. Its protein is CSERDNQETQYF.

The DNA for the CDR3 is TGCAGTGCAGAAAGGACAGGGGGATTTACAACTAATGAAAAACTGTTTTTT. Translation gives CSAERTGGFTTNEKLFF. This sequence joins TRBV20-1 and TRBJ1-4; 10 nucleotides line up with TRBD1. The CDR3 contains 17 residues. Germline values: CDR1 DFQATT, CDR2 SNEGSKA (reference sequence). V was pared by 6 bases and J by 0 bases, with 10 bases of the junction left unmatched.